One sample yielded the 5 T cell receptor beta chains listed below, sequenced in a study of shared clonotypes between healthy human individuals. Profiling relied on immunoSEQ multiplex PCR, and the TCRdb table lists in-frame clones only, not all of them. The table records roughly 1.5 million clones, 95% to 99% of them present only once. Material: naive CD4+ T cells sorted from blood. Described subset: CD45RA+ positively selected. The source is a man aged 25-45 years in good health.

The V gene is TRBV4-2, the J gene TRBJ2-3, with 9 bases matching TRBD2. After removal of 0 bases from V and 2 bases from J, the junction contained 6 bases not matched to a gene. This CDR3 has 17 residues. Germline-derived CDR1 and CDR2 are LGHNA and YNFKEQ. The CDR3 bases are TGTGCCAGCAGCCAAGATATACTAGCGGGTAACACAGATACGCAGTATTTT. This gives the protein CASSQDILAGNTDTQYF.

Comment on this clone: The sample carries other DNA sequences with the same CDR3. The rearrangement links TRBV2 to TRBJ1-5; unclear D gene. The CDR3 covers 14 residues. Deletions cut 1 base from V and 1 base from J, with 5 bases between. Germline lookup yields CDR1 SNHLY and CDR2 FYNNEI. CDR3 bases: TGTGCCAGCAGTGAAGGGTTGAGCAATCAGCCCCAGCATTTT. Translating gives CASSEGLSNQPQHF.

The chain uses TRBV5-4 and TRBJ1-2; TRBD1 is a possible D gene (6 bases). The germline gives CDR1 SGHNT, CDR2 YYREEE (reference sequence). V shed 4 bases and J shed 4 bases, with 14 bases lying between them. The CDR3 is 14 amino acids. This CDR3 is CASSPTGTIYGYTF. The DNA for the CDR3 is TGTGCCAGCAGCCCGACAGGAACAATCTATGGCTACACCTTC.

The CDR3 DNA is TGTGCCAGCAGCCGGATAGCGGGGGGCTACGAGCAGTACTTC. It translates to CASSRIAGGYEQYF. This rearrangement joins TRBV11-2 to TRBJ2-7; 10 bases align to TRBD2. The CDR3 covers 14 residues. J gave up 3 bases and V 5 bases, and 4 bases lay outside the gene matches. CDR1 SGHAT and CDR2 FQNNGV come from the germline V gene.

V is TRBV6-6 and J is TRBJ1-2; 7 positions match TRBD1. The V gene's germline CDR1 is MNHNY and CDR2 SVGAGI (reference sequence). With 6 bases clipped from V and 4 bases from J, the junction kept 11 bases outside the gene matches. The CDR3 is 15 residues long. Here the CDR3 DNA reads TGTGCCAGCAGAGGCCACGGGACAGATATCTATGGCTACACCTTC. It codes for CASRGHGTDIYGYTF.